The rows below give T cell receptor beta chains drawn from one sample of a study of blood T cells in healthy people across ages. In TCRdb, the 5' RACE reads were re-called with MiXCR into one record per CDR3 protein. The sample lists around 940,000 distinct CDR3 sequences, roughly 51% seen once, with around 21% in the top ten. Input material: blood. The source is a woman aged 55 to 70 in good health. Each CDR3 is given without its conserved first and last residue. Fields, in order: D gene, CDR3 length, V gene, CDR3 protein. D genes are given only for firm matches.

>TRBD2|13|TRBV9
ASSAESGSSYEQY
>TRBD1|14|TRBV4-1
ASSLYRGPPTDTQY
>-|12|TRBV20-1
SAPSRGIQETQY
>-|11|TRBV10-3
AIMAATSYEQY
>-|11|TRBV3-1
ASAQRGTDTQY
>TRBD2|12|TRBV6-5
ASGGRPPYNEQF
>-|11|TRBV20-1
SARVGGRAEAF
>-|14|TRBV20-1
SARDPPGVSNYGYT
>-|12|TRBV6-6
ASSYQGEEDEQY
>TRBD2|13|TRBV4-3
ASSQVLAADYEQY